This T cell receptor beta chain appears in the sequencing data of a study of blood T cell repertoires in COVID-19. At the level of the study: Italy, Spain and the United States were the sources of the convalescent and acute COVID-19 samples.

The CDR3 totals 16 residues. V dropped 4 bases and J dropped 5; count of bases not matched to a gene: 9. The germline V gene encodes CDR1 SGHDN and CDR2 FVKESK. Per the study methods: It was from reference gene primer amplification that nucleated cell counts were estimated. Measured with immunoSEQ multiplex PCR; TCRdb has only the in-frame clones, and not every one. V, J and clone size reflect that table, while D and trimming were determined from the DNA. The sample shows approximately 260,000 clones, 75% to 90% of them seen only once. Sequencing used PBMCs or T cells enriched from blood (not recorded which). V is TRBV14 and J is TRBJ2-1; 9 bases map to TRBD2. The sequence derives from a woman aged 40-49 years with acute COVID-19. DNA for the CDR3: TGTGCCAGCAGCCGAATAGCGGGAGAGCCGCACAATGAGCAGTTCTTC. It codes for CASSRIAGEPHNEQFF.